Each of the 3 T cell receptor beta chains below was sequenced from the same sample in a study of cytomegalovirus exposure and HLA in healthy donors. Vbeta (60) and Jbeta (13) primers were used in the PCR. TCRdb's table, derived via immunoSEQ multiplex PCR, lists solely in-frame clones and lacks some. The sample includes approximately 110,000 clones. Input material: PBMCs. The receptor set was obtained from a man aged 18 to 30 in good health and CMV-seronegative.

DNA for the CDR3: TGTGCCAGCAGCGCTCGTCCCGGGACAGAAGATAATGAAAAACTGTTTTTT. This encodes CASSARPGTEDNEKLFF. This chain links TRBV11-2 with TRBJ1-4, with 7 bases fitting TRBD1. V trimming: 5 bases; J trimming: 4 bases; junction bases outside the gene matches: 13. Germline assignment: CDR1 SGHAT and CDR2 FQNNGV. The CDR3 extends over 17 amino acids. Supplemented by reference TRBV11-2 and TRBJ1-4, the full variable domain reads EAGVAQSPRYKIIEKRQSVAFWCNPISGHATLYWYQQILGQGPKLLIQFQNNGVVDDSQLPKDRFSAERLKGVDSTLKIQPAKLEDSAVYLCASSARPGTEDNEKLFFGSGTQLSVL.

The gene calls are TRBV5-4 and TRBJ2-3; 9 bases are shared with TRBD2. This CDR3 comprises 17 residues. The J segment lost 1 base and the V segment lost 2 bases, leaving 8 bases of the junction unmatched. Per the germline V gene, CDR1 is SGHNT and CDR2 is YYREEE (reference sequence). CDR3 DNA: TGTGCCAGCAGCTTTAGACTAGCGGTTCGAGGCACAGATACGCAGTATTTT. This encodes CASSFRLAVRGTDTQYF.

V is TRBV9 and J is TRBJ2-5; 7 bases are a match to TRBD1. The CDR3 sequence is 15 residues long. V was clipped by 4 bases and J by 2 bases; unmatched bases: 8. Germline V gives CDR1 SGDLS, CDR2 YYNGEE. Written as DNA, the CDR3 is TGTGCCAGCAGCTTCTCTGGGACAGAACAAGAGACCCAGTACTTC. Translated, it gives CASSFSGTEQETQYF.